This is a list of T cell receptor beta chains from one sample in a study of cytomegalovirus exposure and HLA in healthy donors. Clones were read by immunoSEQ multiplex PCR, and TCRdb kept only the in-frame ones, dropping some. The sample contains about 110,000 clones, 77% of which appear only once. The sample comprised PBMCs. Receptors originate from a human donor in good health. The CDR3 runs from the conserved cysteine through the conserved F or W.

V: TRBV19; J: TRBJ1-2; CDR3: CASSIVPGTANYGYTF
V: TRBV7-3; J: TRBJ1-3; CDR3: CASSSGTGRNTIYF
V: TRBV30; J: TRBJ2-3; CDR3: CAWSELDTQYF
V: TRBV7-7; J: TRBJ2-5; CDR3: CASSGTSGFGQETQYF
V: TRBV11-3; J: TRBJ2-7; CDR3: CASSPRDSSLEEQYF
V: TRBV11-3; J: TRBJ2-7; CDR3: CARGLSYEQYF
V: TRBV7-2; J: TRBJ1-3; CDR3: CASSPSPGQGASIYF
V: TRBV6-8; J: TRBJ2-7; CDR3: CASSLSADGSSYEQYF
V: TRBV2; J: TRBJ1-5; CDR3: CASSGDRGNQPQHF
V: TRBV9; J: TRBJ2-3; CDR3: CASSATQGHTQYF
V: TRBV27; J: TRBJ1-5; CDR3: CASSLSNWGQGGLQPQHF